Each of the 21 T cell receptor beta chains below was sequenced from the same sample in a study of blood T cell repertoires in COVID-19. Method: immunoSEQ multiplex PCR; TCRdb's copy keeps in-frame clones and lacks some. Of about 210,000 clones in the sample, approximately 89% were seen once. The source material was peripheral blood. The receptors were gathered from a woman in her thirties or forties with acute or convalescent COVID-19.

The chain couples TRBV13 to TRBJ2-3; 7 nucleotides align to TRBD2. J gave up 0 bases and V 3 bases, and 9 bases lay outside the gene matches. CDR1 is PRHDT, CDR2 FYEKMQ, per germline (reference sequence). This CDR3 has 17 residues. This chain's CDR3 is CASSFVLEAGSTDTQYF. CDR3 nucleotide sequence: TGTGCCAGCAGCTTCGTCCTGGAAGCGGGAAGCACAGATACGCAGTATTTT.

The table lists this clone with a few counts. The V gene is TRBV10-3, the J gene TRBJ1-1; maybe TRBD1 (5 bases). CDR3 size: 15 residues. Trimming removed 6 bases from V and 0 bases from J, with 14 bases in between. CDR1 and CDR2 from the germline V gene are ENHRY and SYGVKD. In nucleotides, the CDR3 is TGTGCCATCAGATCCCCCGAGACAGTGAACACTGAAGCTTTCTTT. Its translation: CAIRSPETVNTEAFF.

J is TRBJ2-5 and V is TRBV3-1 (or the pseudogene TRBV3-2); 8 nucleotides agree with TRBD2. The CDR3 spans 14 residues. The germline CDR1 and CDR2 sequences are LGHDT and YNNKEL (reference sequence). V lost 4 bases and J lost 4; bases outside the gene matches: 5. The DNA for the CDR3 is TGTGCCAGCAGCCTAGCGGGGCAGGGAGAGACCCAGTACTTC. Its protein product is CASSLAGQGETQYF.

This rearrangement joins TRBV23-1 to TRBJ2-7; perhaps TRBD2 as D (5 bases). TRBV23-1 is known as an ORF, though its function is uncertain. Between the trimmed V and J ends, which lost 3 bases and 2 bases, there was a span of 8 bases. CDR3 length: 13 residues. CDR3 protein: CASSQSEAYEQYV. CDR3 DNA: TGCGCCAGCAGTCAGTCGGAGGCCTACGAGCAGTACGTC.

The chain recombines TRBV24-1 with TRBJ2-1, with a weak D call TRBD1 (6 bases). CDR3 length: 15 amino acids. V lost 5 bases to trimming and J lost 2 bases, with 12 bases between them. CDR1 and CDR2 from the germline V gene are KGHDR and SFDVKD. The CDR3 DNA sequence: TGTGCCACCAGTGGGGGGACATCTCCCTACAATGAGCAGTTCTTC. Its translation: CATSGGTSPYNEQFF.

For the CDR3, the DNA is TGCGCCAGCAGCCCAGGGGGCGAGGATACGCAGTATTTT. It encodes CASSPGGEDTQYF. The J gene is TRBJ2-3, the V gene TRBV5-1, with 8 nucleotides matching TRBD1. Germline V lookup: CDR1 SGHRS, CDR2 YFSETQ. The CDR3 is 13 amino acids. V shed 4 bases, J shed 6 bases, and the junction held 4 bases outside the gene matches.

The DNA for the CDR3 is TGTGCCACCAGCAGAGATATAGGTAGCGGGGGGGCTGGAGAGCAGTTCTTC. It is translated as CATSRDIGSGGAGEQFF. This chain joins TRBV15 and TRBJ2-1, with 11 bases fitting TRBD2. The CDR3 runs to 17 residues. The J segment lost 10 bases and the V segment lost 0 bases, leaving 11 bases of the junction unmatched. Germline V gene lookup returns CDR1 LNHNV and CDR2 YYDKDF (reference sequence).

The chain recombines TRBV3-1 (or the pseudogene TRBV3-2) with TRBJ2-2; D ambiguous. The CDR3 is 14 amino acids. Per the germline V gene, CDR1 is LGHDT and CDR2 is YNNKEL (reference sequence). Between the trimmed V and J ends, which lost 0 bases and 2 bases, there was a span of 4 bases. The chain's CDR3 is CASSQDTNTGELFF. CDR3 sequence (DNA): TGTGCCAGCAGCCAAGATACAAACACCGGGGAGCTGTTTTTT.

This clone was recorded only once. The V call is TRBV5-1, the J call TRBJ2-3; 8 bases are shared with TRBD2. The CDR3 loop spans 15 amino acids. CDR1 is SGHRS, CDR2 YFSETQ, per germline. With 0 bases clipped from V and 7 bases from J, the junction kept 7 bases outside the gene matches. CDR3 sequence: CASSLAPGGSNTQYF. In DNA, the CDR3 is TGCGCCAGCAGCTTGGCCCCGGGGGGGAGTAATACGCAGTATTTT.

The chain is built from TRBV24-1 and TRBJ1-2; 9 nucleotides match TRBD1. V shed 3 bases and J 2 bases; nucleotides not matched to a gene: 3. From germline, CDR1 is KGHDR and CDR2 SFDVKD. This CDR3 is built from 15 residues. CDR3 sequence reads: CATSDPDRGNYGYTF. CDR3 sequence (DNA): TGTGCCACCAGTGATCCCGACAGGGGGAACTATGGCTACACCTTC.

This clone has a handful of counts. Other nucleotide sequences in the sample specify the same CDR3. The rearrangement joins TRBV5-4 to TRBJ1-2, with D tentatively TRBD1 (5 bases). Between the trimmed V and J ends, which lost 4 bases and 2 bases, there was a span of 9 bases. The length of the CDR3 is 13 residues. Germline V CDR1 and CDR2: SGHNT, YYREEE (reference sequence). CDR3 in amino acids: CASSPDRNYGYTF. The CDR3 DNA reads as TGTGCCAGCAGCCCCGACAGAAACTATGGCTACACCTTC.

This clone occurred a few times. J is TRBJ1-5 and V is TRBV30, with 7 bases fitting TRBD1. The CDR3 is made up of 13 amino acids. V dropped 3 bases and J dropped 4; count of bases not matched to a gene: 3. Looked up from germline, CDR1 is GTSNPN and CDR2 is SVGIG (reference sequence). Here the CDR3 reads CAWRQQGNQPQHF. The CDR3 DNA is TGTGCCTGGAGGCAACAGGGGAATCAGCCCCAGCATTTT.

This chain connects TRBV27 to TRBJ1-1; weak D call: TRBD1 (6 bases). Deletions cut 6 bases from V and 6 bases from J, with 17 bases between. The germline V gene has CDR1 MNHEY and CDR2 SMNVEV (reference sequence). The CDR3 is made up of 14 amino acids. CDR3 in DNA: TGTGCCAGCAGGACCTACGGGGGGCGGCCTGAAGCTTTCTTT. Translation gives CASRTYGGRPEAFF.

The chain has TRBV6-4 and TRBJ2-1; 9 bases are shared with TRBD2. The CDR3 contains 20 residues. The V and J ends lost 3 bases and 0 bases, in that order; junction bases with no gene match: 15. CDR1 and CDR2 from the germline V gene are MRHNA and SNTAGT. The CDR3 loop reads CASSEVASGTIPSSYNEQFF. CDR3 sequence (DNA): TGTGCCAGCAGTGAGGTGGCTAGCGGGACTATACCTAGCTCCTACAATGAGCAGTTCTTC.

V and J are TRBV6-4 and TRBJ1-5; possibly TRBD1 for D (6 bases). Germline V gives CDR1 MRHNA, CDR2 SNTAGT. CDR3 size: 15 residues. The germline V and J ends were trimmed by 5 bases and 4 bases, with 15 bases remaining between them. DNA of the CDR3: TGTGCCAGCAGTCCGACCCGGGACATAAATCAGCCCCAGCATTTT. Protein product: CASSPTRDINQPQHF.

This chain joins TRBV14 and TRBJ1-6; D gene ambiguous. The germline gives CDR1 SGHDN, CDR2 FVKESK. Trimming took 1 base from V and 0 from J, leaving 10 bases between them. The CDR3 contains 17 residues. CDR3 in DNA: TGTGCCAGCAGCCAAGGGACTTCCAACTCCTATAATTCACCCCTCCACTTT. Its protein product is CASSQGTSNSYNSPLHF.

The V gene is TRBV5-6, the J gene TRBJ1-1; D is uncertain. Trimming removed 0 bases at V and 0 bases at J, with 6 bases between. Per the germline V gene, CDR1 is SGHDT and CDR2 is YYEEEE. The CDR3 sequence is 14 residues long. CDR3 loop: CASSLGSLNTEAFF. The CDR3 bases are TGTGCCAGCAGCTTGGGCAGTTTGAACACTGAAGCTTTCTTT.

This sequence joins TRBV29-1 and TRBJ2-3; 7 bases match TRBD1. The germline V gene has CDR1 SQVTM and CDR2 ANQGSEA. V shed 4 bases, J shed 2 bases, and the junction held 6 bases outside the gene matches. The CDR3 is 14 residues long. This chain's CDR3 is CSVGIQGNTDTQYF. The CDR3 nucleotides read TGCAGCGTTGGAATACAGGGGAACACAGATACGCAGTATTTT.

The V gene is TRBV10-3, the J gene TRBJ2-3, with 8 bases that match TRBD1. The CDR3 totals 15 residues. V gave up 2 bases and J gave up 4 bases; unmatched junction bases: 5. From germline, CDR1 is ENHRY and CDR2 SYGVKD. CDR3 in DNA: TGTGCCATCAGTGAGCCCAGCAGGGGGCCAGATACGCAGTATTTT. Protein product: CAISEPSRGPDTQYF.

The V call is TRBV2, the J call TRBJ1-2, with TRBD1 matching 10 bases. CDR3 size: 15 residues. Trimming removed 2 bases from V and 6 bases from J; junction bases left unmatched: 6. CDR1 SNHLY and CDR2 FYNNEI come from the germline V gene. The CDR3 coding sequence is TGTGCCAGCAGTGAAAGACAGGGGGCGAGGAATGGCTACACCTTC. It specifies CASSERQGARNGYTF.

The chain couples TRBV13 to TRBJ2-2; D might be TRBD2 (6 bases). V was pared by 2 bases and J by 0 bases, with 13 bases between. The CDR3 sequence is 17 residues long. Germline V gene sequence: CDR1 PRHDT, CDR2 FYEKMQ (reference sequence). The DNA for the CDR3 is TGTGCCAGCAGCTTACCTTCTAGCGAGACGAACACCGGGGAGCTGTTTTTT. Translated: CASSLPSSETNTGELFF.